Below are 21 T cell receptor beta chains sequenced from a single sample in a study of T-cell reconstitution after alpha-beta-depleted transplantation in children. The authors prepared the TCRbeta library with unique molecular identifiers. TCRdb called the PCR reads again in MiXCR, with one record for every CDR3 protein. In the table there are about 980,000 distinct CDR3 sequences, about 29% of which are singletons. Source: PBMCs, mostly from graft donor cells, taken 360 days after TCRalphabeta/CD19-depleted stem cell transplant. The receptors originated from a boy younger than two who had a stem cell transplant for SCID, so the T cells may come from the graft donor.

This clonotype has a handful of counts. The CDR3 DNA reads as TGTGCCACCAGCAGCTTACAGACGGGGAACACTGAAGCTTTCTTT. This codes for CATSSLQTGNTEAFF. The chain employs TRBV15 and TRBJ1-1; D call uncertain. This CDR3 is 15 amino acids long. Germline CDR1 reads LNHNV; CDR2 reads YYDKDF (reference sequence). Trimming took off 3 bases at V and 1 base at J, with 12 bases between the two ends.

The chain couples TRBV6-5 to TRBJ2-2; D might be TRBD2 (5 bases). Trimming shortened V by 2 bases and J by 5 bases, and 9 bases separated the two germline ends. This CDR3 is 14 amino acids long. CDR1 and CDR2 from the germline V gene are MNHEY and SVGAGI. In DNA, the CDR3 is TGTGCCAGCAGTTACCTGGGAGTGACCGGGGAGCTGTTTTTT. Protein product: CASSYLGVTGELFF.

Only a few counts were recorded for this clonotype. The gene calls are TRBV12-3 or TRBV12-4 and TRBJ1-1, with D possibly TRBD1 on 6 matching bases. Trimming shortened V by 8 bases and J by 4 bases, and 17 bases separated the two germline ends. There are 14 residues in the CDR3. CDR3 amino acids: CASGRHRDVTEAFF. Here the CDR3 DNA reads TGTGCCAGCGGACGACACAGGGATGTCACTGAAGCTTTCTTT.

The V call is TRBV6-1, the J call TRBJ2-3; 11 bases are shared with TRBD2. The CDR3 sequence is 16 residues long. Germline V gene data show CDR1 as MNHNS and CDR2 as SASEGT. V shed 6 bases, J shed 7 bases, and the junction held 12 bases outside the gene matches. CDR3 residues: CASSPAGTSGGNTQYF. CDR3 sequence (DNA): TGTGCCAGCAGCCCCGCGGGGACTAGCGGTGGGAATACGCAGTATTTT.

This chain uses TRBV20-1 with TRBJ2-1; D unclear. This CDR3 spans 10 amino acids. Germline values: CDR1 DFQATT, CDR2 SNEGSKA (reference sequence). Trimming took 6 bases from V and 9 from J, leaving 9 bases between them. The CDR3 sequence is CSAALGEQFF. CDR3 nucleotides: TGCAGTGCCGCCTTGGGTGAGCAGTTCTTC.

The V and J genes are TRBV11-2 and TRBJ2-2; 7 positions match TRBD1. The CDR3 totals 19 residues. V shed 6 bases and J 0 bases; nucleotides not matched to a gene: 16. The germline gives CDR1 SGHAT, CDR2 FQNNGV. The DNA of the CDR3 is TGTGCCAGCAGTTTACCTCCCCGCCGGGACAGCACGAACACCGGGGAGCTGTTTTTT. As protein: CASSLPPRRDSTNTGELFF.

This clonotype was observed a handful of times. The CDR3 bases are TGTGCCAGCAGCCGGAGGCCGAATCAGCCCCAGCATTTT. Protein: CASSRRPNQPQHF. The V gene is TRBV5-6, the J gene TRBJ1-5, with D unclear. This CDR3 region has 13 residues. Trimming shortened V by 4 bases and J by 4 bases, and 9 bases separated the two germline ends. The germline V gene has CDR1 SGHDT and CDR2 YYEEEE.

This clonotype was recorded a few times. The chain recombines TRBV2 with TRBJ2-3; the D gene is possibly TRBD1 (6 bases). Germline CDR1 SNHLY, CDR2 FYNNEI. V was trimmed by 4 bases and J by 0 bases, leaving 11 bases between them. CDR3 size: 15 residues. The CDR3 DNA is TGTGCCAGCAGTGCCCAGGGGCCTAGCACAGATACGCAGTATTTT. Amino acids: CASSAQGPSTDTQYF.

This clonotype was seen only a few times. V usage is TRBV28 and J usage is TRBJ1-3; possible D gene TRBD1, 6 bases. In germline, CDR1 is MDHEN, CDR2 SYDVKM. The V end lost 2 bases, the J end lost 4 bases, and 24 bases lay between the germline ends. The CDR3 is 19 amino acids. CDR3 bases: TGTGCCAGCAGTTTAGGTCTGGGGGCAGGGGATATGTCGGGAAACACCATATATTTT. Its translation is CASSLGLGAGDMSGNTIYF. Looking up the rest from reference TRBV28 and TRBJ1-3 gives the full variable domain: DVKVTQSSRYLVKRTGEKVFLECVQDMDHENMFWYRQDPGLGLRLIYFSYDVKMKEKGDIPEGYSVSREKKERFSLILESASTNQTSMYLCASSLGLGAGDMSGNTIYFGEGSWLTVV.

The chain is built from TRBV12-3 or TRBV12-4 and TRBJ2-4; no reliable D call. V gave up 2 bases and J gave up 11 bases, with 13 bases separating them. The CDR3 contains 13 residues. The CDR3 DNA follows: TGTGCCAGCAGTTTATGGCCCAAGGGCCTTCAGTACTTC. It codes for CASSLWPKGLQYF.

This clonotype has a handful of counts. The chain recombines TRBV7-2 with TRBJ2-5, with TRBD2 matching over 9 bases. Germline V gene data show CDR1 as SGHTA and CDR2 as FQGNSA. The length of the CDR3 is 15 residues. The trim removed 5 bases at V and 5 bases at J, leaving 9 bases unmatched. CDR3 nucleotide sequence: TGTGCCAGCAGCACGAAGACTAGCGGAGGGGAGACCCAGTACTTC. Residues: CASSTKTSGGETQYF.

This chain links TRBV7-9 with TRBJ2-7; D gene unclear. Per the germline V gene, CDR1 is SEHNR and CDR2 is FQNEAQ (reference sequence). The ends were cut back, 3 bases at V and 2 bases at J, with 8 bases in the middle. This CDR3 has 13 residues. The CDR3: CASSFNMAYEQYF. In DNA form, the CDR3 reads TGTGCCAGCAGCTTTAACATGGCCTACGAGCAGTACTTC. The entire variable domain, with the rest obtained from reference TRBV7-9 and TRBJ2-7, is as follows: DTGVSQNPRHKITKRGQNVTFRCDPISEHNRLYWYRQTLGQGPEFLTYFQNEAQLEKSRLLSDRFSAERPKGSFSTLEIQRTEQGDSAMYLCASSFNMAYEQYFGPGTRLTVT.

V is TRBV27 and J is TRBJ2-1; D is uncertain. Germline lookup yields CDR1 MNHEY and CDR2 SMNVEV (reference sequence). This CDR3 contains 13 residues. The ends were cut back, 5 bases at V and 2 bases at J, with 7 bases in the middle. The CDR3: CASSDLTYNEQFF. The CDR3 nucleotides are TGTGCCAGCAGTGACTTGACCTACAATGAGCAGTTCTTC.

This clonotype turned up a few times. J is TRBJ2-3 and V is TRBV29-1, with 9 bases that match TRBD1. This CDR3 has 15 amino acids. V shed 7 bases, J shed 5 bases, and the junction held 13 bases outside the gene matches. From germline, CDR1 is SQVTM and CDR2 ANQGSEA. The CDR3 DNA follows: TGCAGCGCGTCCCCCGGGACAGGGAGGAGAGATACGCAGTATTTT. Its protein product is CSASPGTGRRDTQYF.

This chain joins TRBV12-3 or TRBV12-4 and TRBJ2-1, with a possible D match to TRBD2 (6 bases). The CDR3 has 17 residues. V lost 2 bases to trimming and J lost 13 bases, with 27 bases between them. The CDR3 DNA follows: TGTGCCAGCAGTTTAAGAGGAATTCCCTCTTGGGAGGCATCCCAGTTCTTC. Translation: CASSLRGIPSWEASQFF.

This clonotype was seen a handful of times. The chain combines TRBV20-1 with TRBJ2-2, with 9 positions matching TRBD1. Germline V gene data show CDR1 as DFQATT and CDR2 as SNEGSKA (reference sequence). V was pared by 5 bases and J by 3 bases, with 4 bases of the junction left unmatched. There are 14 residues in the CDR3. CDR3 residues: CSAGRDRDTGELFF. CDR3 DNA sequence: TGCAGTGCTGGCCGGGACAGGGACACCGGGGAGCTGTTTTTT.

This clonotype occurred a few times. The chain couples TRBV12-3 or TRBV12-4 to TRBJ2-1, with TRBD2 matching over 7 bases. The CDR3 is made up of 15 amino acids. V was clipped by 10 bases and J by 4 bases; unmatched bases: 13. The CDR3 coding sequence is TGTGCCACGGCCGGCGCCGGGACTATATACAATGAGCAGTTCTTC. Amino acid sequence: CATAGAGTIYNEQFF.

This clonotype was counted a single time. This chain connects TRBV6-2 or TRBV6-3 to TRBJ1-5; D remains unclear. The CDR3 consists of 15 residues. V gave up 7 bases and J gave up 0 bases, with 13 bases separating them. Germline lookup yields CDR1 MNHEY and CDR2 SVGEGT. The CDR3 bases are TGTGCCAGCACAATGGACGGGCTTAGCAATCAGCCCCAGCATTTT. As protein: CASTMDGLSNQPQHF.

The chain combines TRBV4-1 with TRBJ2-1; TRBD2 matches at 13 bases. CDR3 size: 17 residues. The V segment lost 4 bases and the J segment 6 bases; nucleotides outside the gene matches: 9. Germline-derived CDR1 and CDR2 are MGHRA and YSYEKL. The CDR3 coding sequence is TGCGCCAGCAGCCCAGACCGGACTAGCGGGGGTCTCAATGAGCAGTTCTTC. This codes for CASSPDRTSGGLNEQFF.

The CDR3 region has the DNA TGTGCCAGCAGCCCTGGGAGAGGGGTTGACACTGAAGCTTTCTTT. Amino acid sequence: CASSPGRGVDTEAFF. This chain links TRBV4-2 with TRBJ1-1; D possibly corresponds to TRBD1 (5 bases). This CDR3 is built from 15 residues. CDR1 and CDR2 from the germline V gene are LGHNA and YNFKEQ. The ends were cut back, 4 bases at V and 3 bases at J, with 15 bases in the middle.

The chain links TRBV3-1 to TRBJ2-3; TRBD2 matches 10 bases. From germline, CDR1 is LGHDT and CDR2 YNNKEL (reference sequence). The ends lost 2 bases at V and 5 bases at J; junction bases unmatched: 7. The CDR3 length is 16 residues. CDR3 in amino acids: CASSQLLAGKLDTQYF. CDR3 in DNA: TGTGCCAGCAGCCAACTACTAGCGGGGAAGCTAGATACGCAGTATTTT.